These T cell receptor beta chains were read from a single sample in a study of T cell responses to AZD1222 COVID-19 vaccine. Sequencing was performed with immunoSEQ multiplex PCR; in TCRdb, only in-frame clones are kept and a portion is missing. The sample includes roughly 190,000 clones, roughly 90% of them seen just once. Specimen: peripheral blood, collected 28 days after the second AZD1222 dose. The receptors derive from an adult who received the AZD1222 COVID-19 vaccine. CDR3s include the opening cysteine and the closing phenylalanine or tryptophan. A clone size is listed for some rows: how often the clone was seen (once, few, many), or a class if it is expanded.

.	TRBJ2-5	TRBV5-4	CASSLTSGLREETQYF
.	TRBJ2-7	TRBV6-1	CASSESSTRPPRYF
.	TRBJ2-7	TRBV5-4	CASSLGPLDYSYEQYF
few	TRBJ2-7	TRBV5-1	CASSSWGTPYEQYF
.	TRBJ2-3	TRBV5-1	CASSLGDRDFTDTQYF
.	TRBJ1-3	TRBV18	CASSPSLGVTGNTIYF
.	TRBJ1-1	TRBV30	CAWSKGDRNTEAFF
.	TRBJ1-5	TRBV6-5	CASSWDTNQPQHF
few	TRBJ2-1	TRBV3-1/TRBV3-2	CASSQEALAGGGEQFF
.	TRBJ2-5	TRBV7-2	CASSWVPRETQYF
.	TRBJ2-5	TRBV5-1	CASSRDRGLGETQYF
.	TRBJ1-1	TRBV2	CASGRQRYTEAFF
.	TRBJ1-2	TRBV28	CASSLSRQNYGYTF
once	TRBJ2-1	TRBV27	CASRLAGGLSPNEQFF
.	TRBJ1-1	TRBV29-1	CSARTGWSAEAFF
once	TRBJ2-1	TRBV18	CASSPTLAGAVENEQFF
.	TRBJ2-7	TRBV12-3/TRBV12-4	CASSSGLTYEQYF
.	TRBJ2-7	TRBV21-1	CASSKASQGRLFLGKRSANYEQYF
.	TRBJ2-5	TRBV7-3	CASSAKGTGVQETQYF
.	TRBJ1-2	TRBV10-1	CASSVHRNYGYTF
.	TRBJ2-3	TRBV3-1/TRBV3-2	CASSYFTSPDTQYF
.	TRBJ2-7	TRBV18	CASSPRPPSGGAYEQYF
.	TRBJ2-7	TRBV24-1	CATSDLADTYEQYF
.	TRBJ1-2	TRBV14	CASSQGMGGSYGYTF
.	TRBJ1-2	TRBV30	CAWTTPGVIDGYTF
.	TRBJ1-2	TRBV21-1	CASSIPGQGSYGYTF
.	TRBJ2-1	TRBV27	CASSLWGQGYNEQFF
.	TRBJ2-3	TRBV5-1	CASGKREMPDTQYF
.	TRBJ2-2	TRBV10-2	CASRPSGGGTGELFF
.	TRBJ1-2	TRBV6-5	CASSAGGGYTF
.	TRBJ2-7	TRBV4-1	CASSQTLAARGEQYF
once	TRBJ1-2	TRBV21-1	CASSIQGNYGYTF
.	TRBJ2-7	TRBV7-2	CAIQGQFGNEQYF
once	TRBJ2-3	TRBV3-1/TRBV3-2	CASSLSGVEGDTQYF
.	TRBJ1-4	TRBV4-3	CASSQGDRANEKLFF
few	TRBJ2-6	TRBV19	CASSISGTGANVLTF
.	TRBJ1-5	TRBV7-8	CASSLYNGQPQHF
.	TRBJ1-4	TRBV9	CASSVDVGVGTNEKLFF
.	TRBJ1-6	TRBV4-1	CASSSGTPNSPLHF
.	TRBJ1-5	TRBV6-1	CASSSRQGDNQPQHF
once	TRBJ2-1	TRBV14	CASSPRGRSYNEQFF
.	TRBJ2-1	TRBV14	CASSHRTVYNEQFF